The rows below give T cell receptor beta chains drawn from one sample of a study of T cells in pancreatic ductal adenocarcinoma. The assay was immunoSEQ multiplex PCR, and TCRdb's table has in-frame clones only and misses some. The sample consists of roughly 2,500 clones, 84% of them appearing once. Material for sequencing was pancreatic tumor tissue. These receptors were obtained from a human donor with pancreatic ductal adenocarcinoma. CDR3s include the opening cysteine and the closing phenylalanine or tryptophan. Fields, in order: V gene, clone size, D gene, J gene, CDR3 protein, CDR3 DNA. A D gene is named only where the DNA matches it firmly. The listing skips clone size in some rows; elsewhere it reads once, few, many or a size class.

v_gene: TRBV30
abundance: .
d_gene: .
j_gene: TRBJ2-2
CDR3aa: CAWDRVHNGELFF
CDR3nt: TGTGCCTGGGACCGGGTTCACAACGGGGAGCTGTTTTTT

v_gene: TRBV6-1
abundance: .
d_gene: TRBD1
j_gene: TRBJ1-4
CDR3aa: CASSENRGGNEKLFF
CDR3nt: TGTGCCAGCAGTGAAAACAGGGGCGGGAATGAAAAACTGTTTTTT

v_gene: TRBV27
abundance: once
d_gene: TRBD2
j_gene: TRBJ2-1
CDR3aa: CASTAGTSGPKQFF
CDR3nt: TGTGCCAGCACCGCCGGGACTAGCGGTCCAAAGCAGTTCTTC

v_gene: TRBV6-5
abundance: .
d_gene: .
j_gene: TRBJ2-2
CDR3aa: CASSYSAAGAGELFF
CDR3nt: TGTGCCAGCAGTTACTCAGCAGCCGGGGCCGGGGAGCTGTTTTTT

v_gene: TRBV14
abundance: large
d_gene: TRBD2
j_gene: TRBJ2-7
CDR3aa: CASSQGPAGSSYEQYF
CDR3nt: TGTGCCAGCAGCCAAGGGCCAGCGGGAAGCTCCTACGAGCAGTACTTC

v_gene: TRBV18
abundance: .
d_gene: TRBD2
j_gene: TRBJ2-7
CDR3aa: CASSLGLAGTYEQYF
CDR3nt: TGTGCCAGCTCACTGGGACTAGCGGGAACCTACGAGCAGTACTTC

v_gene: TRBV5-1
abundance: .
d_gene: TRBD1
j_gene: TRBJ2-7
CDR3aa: CASSVGTGGIEQYF
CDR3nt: TGCGCCAGCAGCGTCGGGACAGGAGGGATCGAGCAGTACTTC

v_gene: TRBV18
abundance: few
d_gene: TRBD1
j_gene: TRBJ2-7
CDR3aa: CASSRAGGNEQYF
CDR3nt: TGTGCCAGCTCACGAGCAGGGGGCAACGAGCAGTACTTC

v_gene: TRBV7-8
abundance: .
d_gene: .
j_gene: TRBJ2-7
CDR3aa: CASSLYGGASGYEQYF
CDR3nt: TGTGCCAGCAGCTTATACGGGGGAGCGTCGGGCTACGAGCAGTACTTC

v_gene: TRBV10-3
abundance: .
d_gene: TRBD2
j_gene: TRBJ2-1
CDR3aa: CAIRSPVGSGANEQFF
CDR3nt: TGTGCCATCAGATCCCCTGTGGGTAGCGGGGCTAATGAGCAGTTCTTC

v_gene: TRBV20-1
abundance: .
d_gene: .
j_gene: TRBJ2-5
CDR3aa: CSAMSETQYF
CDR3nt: TGCAGTGCTATGTCTGAGACCCAGTACTTC

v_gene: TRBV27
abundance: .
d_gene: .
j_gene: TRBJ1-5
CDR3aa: CASSLSPPGYYQPQHF
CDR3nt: TGTGCCAGCAGTTTATCCCCCCCGGGGTACTATCAGCCCCAGCATTTT

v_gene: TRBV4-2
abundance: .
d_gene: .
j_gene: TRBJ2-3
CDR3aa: CASRQQSGRLVSDTQYF
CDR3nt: TGTGCCAGCAGGCAGCAATCCGGTAGACTAGTGTCAGATACGCAGTATTTT

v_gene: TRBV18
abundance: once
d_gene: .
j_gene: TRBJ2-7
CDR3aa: CASSPGDSTYEQYF
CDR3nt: TGTGCCAGCTCACCGGGGGACTCCACCTACGAGCAGTACTTC

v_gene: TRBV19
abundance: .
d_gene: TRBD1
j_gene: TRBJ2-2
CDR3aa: CASGTAGELFF
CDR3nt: TGTGCCAGTGGGACAGCCGGGGAGCTGTTTTTT

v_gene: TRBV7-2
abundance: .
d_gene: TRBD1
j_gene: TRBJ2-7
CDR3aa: CASSSRDRGYEQYF
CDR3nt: TGTGCCAGCAGCTCCCGGGACAGGGGCTACGAGCAGTACTTC

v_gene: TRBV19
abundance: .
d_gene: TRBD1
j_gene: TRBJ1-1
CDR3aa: CASSTSAADRGPEAFF
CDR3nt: TGTGCCAGTAGTACCTCCGCGGCGGACAGGGGGCCTGAAGCTTTCTTT

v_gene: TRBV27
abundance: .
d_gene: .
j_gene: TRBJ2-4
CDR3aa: CASSSYSTTGAKNIQYF
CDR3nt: TGTGCCAGCAGTTCCTACTCCACGACTGGTGCCAAAAACATTCAGTACTTC

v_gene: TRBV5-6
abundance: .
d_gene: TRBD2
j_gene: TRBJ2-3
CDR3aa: CASRASGLRADTQYF
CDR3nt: TGTGCCAGCAGGGCTAGCGGGCTTAGGGCAGATACGCAGTATTTT

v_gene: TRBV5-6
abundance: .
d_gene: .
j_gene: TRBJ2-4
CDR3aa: CASSLVAGSTKNIQYF
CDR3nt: TGTGCCAGCAGCTTGGTTGCGGGGTCGACCAAAAACATTCAGTACTTC

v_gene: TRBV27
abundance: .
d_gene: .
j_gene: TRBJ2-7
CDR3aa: CASRRLGGDYEQYF
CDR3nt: TGTGCCAGCAGACGCCTAGGGGGTGACTACGAGCAGTACTTC

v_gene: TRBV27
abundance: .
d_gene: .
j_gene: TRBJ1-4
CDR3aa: CASRRDSNEKLFF
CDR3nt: TGTGCCAGCCGACGGGATTCTAATGAAAAACTGTTTTTT

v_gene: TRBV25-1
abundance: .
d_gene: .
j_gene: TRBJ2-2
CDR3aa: CASSVVAPNTGELFF
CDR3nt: TGTGCCAGCAGTGTAGTAGCACCTAACACCGGGGAGCTGTTTTTT

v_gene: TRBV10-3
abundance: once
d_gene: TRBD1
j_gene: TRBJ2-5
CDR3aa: CAIRGTGIETQYF
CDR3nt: TGTGCCATCAGAGGGACAGGGATCGAGACCCAGTACTTC

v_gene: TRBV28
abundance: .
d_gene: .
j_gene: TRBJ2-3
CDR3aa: CASRWTATDTQYF
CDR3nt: TGTGCCAGTCGATGGACAGCCACAGATACGCAGTATTTT

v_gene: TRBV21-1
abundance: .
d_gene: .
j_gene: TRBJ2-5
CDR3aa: CASSRSRKETQYF
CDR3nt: TGTGCCAGCAGCCGGAGCAGAAAAGAGACCCAGTACTTC

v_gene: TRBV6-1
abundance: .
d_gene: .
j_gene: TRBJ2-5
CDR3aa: CASSTRQAQETQYF
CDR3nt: TGTGCCAGCAGTACCCGACAGGCCCAAGAGACCCAGTACTTC

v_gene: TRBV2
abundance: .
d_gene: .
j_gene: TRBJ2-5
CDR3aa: CASKGEETQYF
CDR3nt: TGTGCCAGCAAGGGGGAAGAGACCCAGTACTTC

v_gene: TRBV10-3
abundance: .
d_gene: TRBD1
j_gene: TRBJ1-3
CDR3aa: CAISEPRTGWGNTIYF
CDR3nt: TGTGCCATCAGTGAGCCGCGGACAGGATGGGGAAACACCATATATTTT